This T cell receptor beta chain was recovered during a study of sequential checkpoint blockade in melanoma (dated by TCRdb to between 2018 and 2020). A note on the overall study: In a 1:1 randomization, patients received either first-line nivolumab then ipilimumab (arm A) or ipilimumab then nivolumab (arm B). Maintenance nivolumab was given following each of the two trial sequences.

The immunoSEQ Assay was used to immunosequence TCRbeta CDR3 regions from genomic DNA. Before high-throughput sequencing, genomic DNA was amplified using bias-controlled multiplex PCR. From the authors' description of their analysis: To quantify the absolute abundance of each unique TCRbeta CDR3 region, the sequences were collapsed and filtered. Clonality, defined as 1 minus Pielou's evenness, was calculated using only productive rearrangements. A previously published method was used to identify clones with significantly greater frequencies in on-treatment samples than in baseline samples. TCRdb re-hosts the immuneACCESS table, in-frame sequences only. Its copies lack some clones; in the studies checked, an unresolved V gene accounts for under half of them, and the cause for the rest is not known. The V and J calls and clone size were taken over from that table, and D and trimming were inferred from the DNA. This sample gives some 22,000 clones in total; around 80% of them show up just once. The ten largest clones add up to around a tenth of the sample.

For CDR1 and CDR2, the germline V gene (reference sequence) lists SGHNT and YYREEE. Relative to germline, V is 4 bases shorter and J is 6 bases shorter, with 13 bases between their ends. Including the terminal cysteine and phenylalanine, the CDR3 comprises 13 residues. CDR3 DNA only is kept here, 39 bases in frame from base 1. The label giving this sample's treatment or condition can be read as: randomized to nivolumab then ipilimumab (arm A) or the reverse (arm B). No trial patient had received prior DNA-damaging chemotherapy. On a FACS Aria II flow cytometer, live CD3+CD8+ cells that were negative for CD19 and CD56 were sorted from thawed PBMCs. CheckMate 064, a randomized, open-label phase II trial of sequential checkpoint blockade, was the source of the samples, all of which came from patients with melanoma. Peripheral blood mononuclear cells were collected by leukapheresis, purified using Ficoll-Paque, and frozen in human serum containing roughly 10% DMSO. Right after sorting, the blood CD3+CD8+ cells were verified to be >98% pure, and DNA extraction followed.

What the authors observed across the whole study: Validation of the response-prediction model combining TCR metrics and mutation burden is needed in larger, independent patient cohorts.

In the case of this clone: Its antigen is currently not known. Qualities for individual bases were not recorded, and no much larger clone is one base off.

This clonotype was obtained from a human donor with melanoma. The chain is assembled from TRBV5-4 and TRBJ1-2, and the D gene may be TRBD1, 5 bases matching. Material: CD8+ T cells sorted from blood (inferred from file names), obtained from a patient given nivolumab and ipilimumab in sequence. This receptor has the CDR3 CASSLQGIHGYTF. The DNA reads TGTGCCAGCAGCCTGCAGGGAATCCATGGCTACACCTTC.